This TCR beta chain was sequenced in a study of CD4+ T cells in melanoma. Findings and limits, study-wide: Reportedly, melanoma neoantigen-specific CD4+ T cells showed varied differentiation states.

Points on this clone: What it recognizes is unknown.

CDR1 and CDR2 (germline): SGHAT, FQNNGV. V was trimmed by 6 bases and J by 4 bases, leaving 12 bases between them. The CDR3 has 14 amino acids. Sequenced by immunoSEQ multiplex PCR; TCRdb stores in-frame clones only, minus some. The repertoire includes about 10,000 clones, around 60% of them detected once, and roughly a quarter sits in the top ten. The TCR originated in a human donor with melanoma. The V call is TRBV11-2, the J call TRBJ2-2; TRBD1 might be the D (5 bases). The sequenced sample consisted of cells from a culture (not recorded whether cultured in vitro). This chain's CDR3 is CASRVRQGTGELFF. The CDR3 bases are TGTGCCAGCAGAGTCAGGCAGGGCACCGGGGAGCTGTTTTTT.